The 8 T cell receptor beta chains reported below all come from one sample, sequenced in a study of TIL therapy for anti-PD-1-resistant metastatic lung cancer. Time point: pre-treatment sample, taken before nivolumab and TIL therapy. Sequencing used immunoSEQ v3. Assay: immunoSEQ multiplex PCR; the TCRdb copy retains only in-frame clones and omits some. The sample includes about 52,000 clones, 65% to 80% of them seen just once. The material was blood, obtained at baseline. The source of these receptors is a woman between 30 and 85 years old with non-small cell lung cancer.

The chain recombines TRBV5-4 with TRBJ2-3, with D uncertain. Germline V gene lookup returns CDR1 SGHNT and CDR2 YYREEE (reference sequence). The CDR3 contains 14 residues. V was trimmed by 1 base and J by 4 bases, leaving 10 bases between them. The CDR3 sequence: CASSLLEFADTQYF. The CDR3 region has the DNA TGTGCCAGCAGCTTGCTTGAGTTCGCAGATACGCAGTATTTT.

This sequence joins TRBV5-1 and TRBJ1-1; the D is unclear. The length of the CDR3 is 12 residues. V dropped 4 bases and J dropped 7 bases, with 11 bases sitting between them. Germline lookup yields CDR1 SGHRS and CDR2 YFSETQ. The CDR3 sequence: CASSAAGYEAFF. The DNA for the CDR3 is TGCGCCAGCAGCGCGGCGGGGTATGAAGCTTTCTTT.

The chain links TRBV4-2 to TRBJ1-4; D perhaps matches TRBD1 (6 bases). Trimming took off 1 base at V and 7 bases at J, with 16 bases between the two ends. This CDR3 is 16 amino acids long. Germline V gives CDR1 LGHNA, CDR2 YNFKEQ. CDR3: CASSQVGGGWFEKLFF. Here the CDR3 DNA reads TGTGCCAGCAGCCAAGTAGGAGGGGGGTGGTTTGAAAAACTGTTTTTT.

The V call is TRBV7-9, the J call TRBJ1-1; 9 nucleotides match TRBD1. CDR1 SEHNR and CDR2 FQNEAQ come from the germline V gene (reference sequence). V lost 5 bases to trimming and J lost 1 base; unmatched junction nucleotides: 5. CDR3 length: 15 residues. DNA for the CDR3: TGTGCCAGCAGCCTGACAGGGGGAGGGAACACTGAAGCTTTCTTT. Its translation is CASSLTGGGNTEAFF. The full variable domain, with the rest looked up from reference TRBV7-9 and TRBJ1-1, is DTGVSQNPRHKITKRGQNVTFRCDPISEHNRLYWYRQTLGQGPEFLTYFQNEAQLEKSRLLSDRFSAERPKGSFSTLEIQRTEQGDSAMYLCASSLTGGGNTEAFFGQGTRLTVV.

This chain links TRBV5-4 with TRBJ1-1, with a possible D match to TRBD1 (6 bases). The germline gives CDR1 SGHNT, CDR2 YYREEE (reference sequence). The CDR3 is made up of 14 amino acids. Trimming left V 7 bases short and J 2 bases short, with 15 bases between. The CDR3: CASRVQGYNTEAFF. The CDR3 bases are TGTGCCAGCCGCGTTCAGGGGTACAACACTGAAGCTTTCTTT.

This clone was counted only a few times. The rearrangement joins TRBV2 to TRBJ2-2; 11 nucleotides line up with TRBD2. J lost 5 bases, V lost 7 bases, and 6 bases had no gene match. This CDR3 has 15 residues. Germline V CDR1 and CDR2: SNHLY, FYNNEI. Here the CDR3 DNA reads TGTGCCAGCAAACTAGCGGGAGAGAGTACCGGGGAGCTGTTTTTT. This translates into CASKLAGESTGELFF.

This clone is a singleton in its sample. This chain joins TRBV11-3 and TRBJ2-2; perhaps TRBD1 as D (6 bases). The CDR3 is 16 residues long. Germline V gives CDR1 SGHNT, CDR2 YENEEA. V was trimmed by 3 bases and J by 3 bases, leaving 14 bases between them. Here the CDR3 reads CASSFSPTGYTGELFF. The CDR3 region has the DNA TGTGCCAGCAGCTTCTCCCCTACAGGGTACACCGGGGAGCTGTTTTTT.

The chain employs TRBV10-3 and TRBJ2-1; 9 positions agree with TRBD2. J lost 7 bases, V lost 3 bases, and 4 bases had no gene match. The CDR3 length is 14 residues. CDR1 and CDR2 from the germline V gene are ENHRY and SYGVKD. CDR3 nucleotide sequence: TGTGCCATCAGTGATGGTAGCGGGGGAAATGAGCAGTTCTTC. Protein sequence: CAISDGSGGNEQFF.